The 14 T cell receptor beta chains listed next were all sequenced from one sample in a study of tumor-infiltrating lymphocytes in primary liver carcinoma. With 500 ng total RNA as template and a constant-region primer, TCR beta cDNA was made. Libraries for TCR beta were built through three nested multiplex PCR rounds, which together made up a slightly modified ARM-PCR procedure. Amplification in the first two PCR rounds was performed using TRBV1-TRBV30 forward primers and a C-beta reverse primer for 10 cycles each. MiXCR, run by TCRdb on the multiplex PCR reads, gives a single entry per CDR3 protein. The sample holds more than 95,000 distinct CDR3 sequences, around 64% seen once. Taking about 17-32 mg of unsorted bulk tissue, the authors co-extracted RNA and DNA. Material for sequencing was liver tumor tissue from sampling region 3. The subset is: tumor region T3, left-lateral pole. These receptors originate from a woman aged 55-70 years with primary liver carcinoma and hepatitis B virus infection.

The chain uses TRBV28 and TRBJ2-2, with TRBD1 as a possible D gene (6 bases). The germline gives CDR1 MDHEN, CDR2 SYDVKM. V was pared by 8 bases and J by 5 bases, with 12 bases between. The length of the CDR3 is 13 residues. The CDR3 sequence is CASFGDITGELFF. In DNA form, the CDR3 reads TGTGCCAGCTTTGGGGACATTACCGGGGAGCTGTTTTTT.

Turning to this clonotype: One junction end does not reproduce the germline sequence, and a read error may be involved. The V gene is TRBV4-1, the J gene TRBJ1-2, with 7 bases fitting TRBD1. Per germline, CDR1 MGHRA and CDR2 YSYEKL. The CDR3 is 14 amino acids. This chain's CDR3 is CSSSRAGGSYGYTF. CDR3 sequence (DNA): TGCTCCAGCAGCCGAGCAGGGGGATCCTATGGCTACACCTTC.

The chain links TRBV28 to TRBJ2-1; D perhaps matches TRBD1 (5 bases). Trimming pared 6 bases from V and 4 bases from J, leaving 13 bases between. The CDR3 is 14 amino acids. The germline V gene has CDR1 MDHEN and CDR2 SYDVKM. CDR3 sequence: CASSKGYFYNEQFF. The DNA for the CDR3 is TGTGCCAGCAGCAAGGGGTACTTTTACAATGAGCAGTTCTTC.

The chain couples TRBV11-2 to TRBJ2-1, with D perhaps TRBD2 (5 bases). This CDR3 has 16 residues. Germline lookup yields CDR1 SGHAT and CDR2 FQNNGV. V was shortened by 5 bases and J by 12 bases, with 26 bases between the two germline ends. CDR3 nucleotide sequence: TGTGCCAGCAGCCCCCGACTACCGGGAACCTATAAGGGGCAGTTCTTC. Translated, it gives CASSPRLPGTYKGQFF.

In this sample, this clonotype turned up once. Without the conserved terminal phenylalanine or tryptophan, this CDR3 likely stems from a read error. The V and J genes are TRBV29-1 and TRBJ2-7; D remains unclear. The CDR3 is made up of 11 amino acids. Trimming cost V 7 bases and J 5 bases, with 12 bases left between them. Germline lookup yields CDR1 SQVTM and CDR2 ANQGSEA. CDR3 loop: CSATNTDEQYL. In nucleotides, the CDR3 is TGCAGCGCCACTAATACAGACGAGCAGTACCTC.

As to this clonotype: One end of the junction fails to match germline, which may point to a read error. The chain carries TRBV11-2 and TRBJ2-1; 10 bases are shared with TRBD2. In germline, CDR1 is SGHAT, CDR2 FQNNGV. This CDR3 contains 15 residues. CDR3 amino acids: CASNRASGSLYEHFF. DNA for the CDR3: TGTGCCAGCAACCGTGCTAGCGGGAGCTTGTATGAGCACTTCTTC.

This clonotype was seen ten or more times. The CDR3 coding sequence is TGTGCCAGCAGCCAAAAGACCCGGACTAGCGGGACCAACACCGGGGAGCTGTTTTTT. Its protein product is CASSQKTRTSGTNTGELFF. The V and J genes are TRBV4-2 and TRBJ2-2; TRBD2 aligns across 12 bases. This CDR3 spans 19 amino acids. J gave up 2 bases and V 2 bases, and 9 bases lay outside the gene matches. Germline loops: CDR1 LGHNA, CDR2 YNFKEQ.

The chain carries TRBV28 and TRBJ2-7; 9 nucleotides agree with TRBD1. The CDR3 totals 15 residues. Losses at the gene ends were 6 bases for V and 0 bases for J; bases not matched to a gene: 6. Germline CDR1 is MDHEN and CDR2 is SYDVKM. The DNA of the CDR3 is TGTGCCAGCAGATCTACAGGGGGCACCTCCTACGAGCAGTACTTC. The encoded protein is CASRSTGGTSYEQYF.

As regards this clonotype: A much more abundant neighbour one base away suggests this may be a read error. The V gene is TRBV6-1, the J gene TRBJ2-6; TRBD2 is a possible D gene (5 bases). Germline CDR1 MNHNS, CDR2 SASEGT. The CDR3 length is 14 residues. The CDR3 is CANSELAGANVLTF. The CDR3, as DNA: TGTGCCAACAGTGAACTAGCTGGGGCCAACGTCCTGACTTTC.

With respect to this clonotype: The germline gene is not matched at one end of the junction; a read error may be the cause. The genes are TRBV29-1 and TRBJ2-1; D ambiguous. CDR1 SQVTM and CDR2 ANQGSEA come from the germline V gene. This CDR3 is built from 15 residues. DNA of the CDR3: TGCAGCGTTGGAGATTTGGCAGGTGAATACAATGTGCAGTTCTTC. Encoded protein: CSVGDLAGEYNVQFF.

This clonotype turned up a few times. The chain couples TRBV28 to TRBJ2-5, with TRBD1 identical over 9 bases. The V segment lost 3 bases and the J segment 2 bases; nucleotides outside the gene matches: 7. The CDR3 has 16 residues. From germline, CDR1 is MDHEN and CDR2 SYDVKM. CDR3 DNA sequence: TGTGCCAGCAGTTTCCCTACAGGGGGCGGACAAGAGACCCAGTACTTC. This translates into CASSFPTGGGQETQYF.

The chain is built from TRBV30 and TRBJ2-7; D gene ambiguous. The CDR3 has 12 amino acids. V gave up 4 bases and J gave up 2 bases, with 9 bases separating them. CDR1 and CDR2 from the germline V gene are GTSNPN and SVGIG (reference sequence). CDR3 residues: CAWKRSTYEQYF. The CDR3, as DNA: TGTGCCTGGAAACGGTCCACCTACGAGCAGTACTTC.

The rearrangement uses TRBV28 and TRBJ1-1, with D uncertain. Germline lookup yields CDR1 MDHEN and CDR2 SYDVKM. The CDR3 totals 11 residues. Trimming shortened V by 3 bases and J by 8 bases, and 7 bases separated the two germline ends. The DNA for the CDR3 is TGTGCCAGCAGTTTTCGACAAGAAGCTTTCTTT. Translating it yields CASSFRQEAFF.

As concerns this clonotype: A much larger clone is a single base away; this may be a read error. The chain is built from TRBV12-3 or TRBV12-4 and TRBJ2-1; D remains ambiguous. The ends were cut back, 2 bases at V and 9 bases at J, with 8 bases in the middle. The CDR3 loop spans 12 amino acids. DNA of the CDR3: TGTGCCAGCAGTTTAAGTAACCTTGAGCAGTTCTTC. This encodes CASSLSNLEQFF.